This is a list of T cell receptor beta chains from one sample in a study of cytomegalovirus exposure and HLA in healthy donors. This table comes from immunoSEQ multiplex PCR, and its TCRdb copy is limited to in-frame clones, with some not included. The sample lists about 98,000 clones, 65% to 80% occurring once. Sequenced material: PBMCs. The receptors here all came from a man between 60 and 70 years old in good health and CMV-seropositive. The CDR3 runs from the conserved cysteine through the conserved F or W. Each record gives: V gene, J gene, D gene, CDR3 protein. D genes are given only for firm matches.

TRBV4-1,TRBJ2-1,.,CASSLREWGQDEQFF
TRBV5-8,TRBJ1-1,.,CASSLGYRDTNTEAFF
TRBV27,TRBJ1-2,.,CASSSVGLANYGYTF
TRBV2,TRBJ1-5,TRBD1,CASSVPPRQGPSNQPQHF
TRBV7-6,TRBJ2-3,.,CASSPPGAGLTDTQYF
TRBV11-2,TRBJ1-3,TRBD1,CASSRSTGNSGNTIYF
TRBV5-6,TRBJ2-3,.,CASSLETDLVGQYF
TRBV6-6,TRBJ1-5,.,CASSPGLNQPQHF
TRBV19,TRBJ1-6,.,CASSINVGGISSYNSPLHF
TRBV4-3,TRBJ1-2,.,CASSQEIVGRNVF
TRBV7-2,TRBJ2-3,TRBD2,CASSLASGGLDTQYF
TRBV5-1,TRBJ2-3,TRBD2,CASSLEARTSRADTQYF
TRBV30,TRBJ1-5,TRBD1,CAWSPGTGSNQPQHF
TRBV10-3,TRBJ2-1,TRBD1,CAIRTGGAGHNEQFF
TRBV27,TRBJ2-3,TRBD1,CASSLWDRNTDTQYF
TRBV14,TRBJ2-1,.,CASSQRRQLRHEQFF
TRBV11-2,TRBJ2-7,.,CASSFYTGQWEQYF
TRBV2,TRBJ1-5,TRBD1,CASSLTGGNQPQHF
TRBV7-9,TRBJ2-2,.,CSSSLVLANTGELFF
TRBV11-2,TRBJ1-6,.,CASSQTGIINSPLHF
TRBV7-2,TRBJ1-1,TRBD1,CASSLVAGGHTEAFF
TRBV18,TRBJ2-3,.,CASSHRGDTQYF
TRBV5-1,TRBJ2-4,TRBD2,CASRPGGGAKNIQYF
TRBV2,TRBJ1-1,TRBD1,CASSLQGWNTEAFF
TRBV7-9,TRBJ1-2,.,CSSSFRPAGDANYGYTF
TRBV27,TRBJ1-3,TRBD1,CASSSGTVAGNTIYF
TRBV18,TRBJ2-2,TRBD1,CASSPDRGNTGELFF
TRBV6-1,TRBJ2-2,.,CASILAPGVPGELFF
TRBV6-4,TRBJ1-1,.,CASSLTWNTEAFF
TRBV7-9,TRBJ2-3,.,CSSTIGQRSTDTQYF
TRBV5-1,TRBJ2-2,TRBD1,CASSLGQGTGELFF
TRBV11-2,TRBJ2-2,.,CASSFLLGDTGELFF
TRBV2,TRBJ1-2,.,CASRGQGSYGYTF
TRBV6-1,TRBJ2-2,.,CASRDGANTGELFF
TRBV5-6,TRBJ2-7,TRBD1,CASSTQTGGRAGLLYEQYF
TRBV6-5,TRBJ1-3,.,CASSYSFSSGNTIYF
TRBV7-2,TRBJ2-1,.,CASSPGSGYNEQFF
TRBV7-9,TRBJ2-7,.,CASSFGQGYEQYF
TRBV30,TRBJ2-6,.,CAWSAGANVLTF
TRBV15,TRBJ1-6,TRBD1,CATSVERGQAVPGALHF
TRBV5-8,TRBJ2-1,TRBD2,CASFYHVLAGSMNEQFF
TRBV7-2,TRBJ1-1,.,CASSPIRGTEAFF
TRBV28,TRBJ2-3,TRBD1,CASSPGAGGGDTQYF
TRBV6-5,TRBJ1-1,.,CASSYPVSGGAFF
TRBV23-1,TRBJ1-5,.,CASSQSGGNQPQHF